This entry lists 14 T cell receptor beta chains sequenced from one sample in a study of T cells in Graves' hyperthyroidism and ophthalmopathy. Amplification yielded TCR beta CDR3 regions, with RNA transcripts as the source. The HTBI set primed first-round TCR CDR3 RT-PCR. From the multiplex PCR reads, TCRdb called clonotypes with MiXCR, one entry per CDR3 protein. The sample carries roughly 380,000 distinct CDR3 sequences, approximately 15% recorded once. Sequenced material: blood. Receptor source: an older woman with Graves' hyperthyroidism.

This clonotype was detected a few times. The chain uses TRBV2 and TRBJ2-7, with 7 nucleotides matching TRBD1. V trimming: 3 bases; J trimming: 4 bases; junction bases outside the gene matches: 6. CDR3 length: 14 residues. Germline V gene data show CDR1 as SNHLY and CDR2 as FYNNEI. The CDR3 coding sequence is TGTGCCAGCAGTGATGACGGGACAGAGTACGAGCAGTACTTC. Its protein product is CASSDDGTEYEQYF.

The sample holds a few counts of this clonotype. V usage is TRBV11-3 and J usage is TRBJ2-2, with D possibly TRBD1 on 6 matching bases. V dropped 4 bases and J dropped 1 base, with 10 bases sitting between them. CDR1 SGHNT and CDR2 YENEEA come from the germline V gene. The CDR3 consists of 15 residues. This CDR3 is CASSWDTGNTGELFF. DNA of the CDR3: TGTGCCAGCAGCTGGGACACGGGGAACACCGGGGAGCTGTTTTTT.

Concerning this clonotype itself: Possible read error: a much larger clone is one base away. This chain connects TRBV3-1 to TRBJ2-5; no definite D call. Germline CDR1 LGHDT, CDR2 YNNKEL (reference sequence). The CDR3 contains 15 residues. This chain's CDR3 is CASNQVPSAGETQYF. The CDR3 DNA reads TGTGCCAGCAACCAAGTCCCCTCTGCTGGGGAGACCCAGTACTTC.

This rearrangement joins TRBV7-3 to TRBJ2-7; 7 bases are a match to TRBD2. The CDR3 contains 15 residues. The germline gives CDR1 SGHTA, CDR2 FQGTGA. V was clipped by 2 bases and J by 3 bases; unmatched bases: 7. Written as DNA, the CDR3 is TGTGCCAGCAGCTTAGGGGGGGGTCCCCACTACGAGCAGTACTTC. Translating gives CASSLGGGPHYEQYF. The full variable domain, rest sourced from reference TRBV7-3 and TRBJ2-7, is GAGVSQTPSNKVTEKGKYVELRCDPISGHTALYWYRQSLGQGPEFLIYFQGTGAADDSGLPNDRFFAVRPEGSVSTLKIQRTERGDSAVYLCASSLGGGPHYEQYFGPGTRLTVT.

This clonotype was observed many times. The chain carries TRBV20-1 and TRBJ2-1; tentatively, D is TRBD1 or TRBD2 (5 bases each). The CDR3 consists of 16 residues. V was shortened by 2 bases and J by 5 bases, with 19 bases between the two germline ends. Looked up from germline, CDR1 is DFQATT and CDR2 is SNEGSKA (reference sequence). The CDR3 loop reads CSARKGTGPIDNEQFF. The CDR3 DNA sequence: TGCAGTGCTAGAAAAGGGACGGGTCCGATTGACAATGAGCAGTTCTTC.

This clonotype was counted at least ten times. The chain recombines TRBV4-1 with TRBJ2-2; TRBD2 agrees at 7 bases. The CDR3 loop spans 18 amino acids. Germline V lookup: CDR1 MGHRA, CDR2 YSYEKL. V trimming: 1 base; J trimming: 0 bases; junction bases outside the gene matches: 8. CDR3 residues: CASSQAPPGTTNTGELFF. CDR3 bases: TGCGCCAGCAGCCAAGCCCCCCCCGGGACTACGAACACCGGGGAGCTGTTTTTT.

In the case of this clonotype: This may stem from a read error, because a much larger clone lies one nucleotide away. The chain combines TRBV11-2 with TRBJ2-7; TRBD1 agrees at 8 bases. The CDR3 totals 15 residues. After removal of 8 bases from V and 2 bases from J, the junction contained 11 bases not matched to a gene. Per germline, CDR1 SGHAT and CDR2 FQNNGV. The CDR3 reads CASGLTGESTYEQYF. Written as DNA, the CDR3 is TGTGCCAGCGGCCTGACAGGGGAATCTACCTACGAGCAGTACTTC.

The V gene is TRBV28, the J gene TRBJ2-7; 7 bases fit TRBD1. With V trimmed by 4 bases and J by 4 bases, 10 bases remained unmatched. Germline CDR1 is MDHEN and CDR2 is SYDVKM. The CDR3 covers 15 residues. CDR3 nucleotide sequence: TGTGCCAGCAGTTCACAGGGGCCCCGCCATTACGAGCAGTACTTC. Its translation: CASSSQGPRHYEQYF.

Many counts were recorded for this clonotype. CDR3 DNA: TGCGCCAGCAGCTTGGCCGTGGCGGGAGAAGCGACCGGGGAGCTGTTTTTT. This codes for CASSLAVAGEATGELFF. The chain uses TRBV5-1 and TRBJ2-2, with 7 bases that match TRBD2. Trimming removed 0 bases from V and 5 bases from J; junction bases left unmatched: 10. The germline V gene has CDR1 SGHRS and CDR2 YFSETQ. CDR3 size: 17 residues.

The table lists this clonotype with many counts. V gene TRBV20-1 combines with J gene TRBJ1-2; D not certain. The length of the CDR3 is 11 residues. The V end was cut by 7 bases, the J end by 8 bases, with 14 bases between. CDR1 is DFQATT and CDR2 is SNEGSKA in the germline V gene (reference sequence). CDR3 in amino acids: CSGAPWGGYTF. In nucleotides, the CDR3 is TGCAGTGGCGCCCCGTGGGGAGGCTACACCTTC.

This clonotype was seen more than once but under ten times. The chain recombines TRBV28 with TRBJ1-2, with D unresolved. V lost 2 bases, J lost 0 bases, and 4 bases lay in between. Germline V gene sequence: CDR1 MDHEN, CDR2 SYDVKM. The CDR3 length is 13 residues. This CDR3 reads CASSLPANYGYTF. The CDR3 DNA reads as TGTGCCAGCAGTTTACCAGCTAACTATGGCTACACCTTC.

This clonotype has only a few counts. The chain joins TRBV6-2 or TRBV6-3 to TRBJ1-5; no definite D call. Trimming shortened V by 2 bases and J by 7 bases, and 9 bases separated the two germline ends. Germline values: CDR1 MNHEY, CDR2 SVGEGT. CDR3 size: 13 residues. The CDR3 nucleotides are TGTGCCAGCAGTTACCAGGACGGCCAGCCCCAGCATTTT. Translating gives CASSYQDGQPQHF.

Many counts were recorded for this clonotype. This chain links TRBV6-1 with TRBJ2-2; D possibly uses TRBD1 or TRBD2 (5 bases each). From germline, CDR1 is MNHNS and CDR2 SASEGT. The germline V and J ends were trimmed by 7 bases and 6 bases, with 18 bases remaining between them. The CDR3 consists of 15 residues. CDR3 sequence: CASIRGQGSAGELFF. CDR3 DNA sequence: TGTGCCAGCATCAGAGGGCAGGGTTCCGCCGGGGAGCTGTTTTTT.

The V and J genes are TRBV20-1 and TRBJ2-7; 12 nucleotides match TRBD2. CDR1 and CDR2 from the germline V gene are DFQATT and SNEGSKA (reference sequence). Unmatched junction bases numbered 3, after V lost 0 bases and J lost 3 bases. The CDR3 runs to 15 residues. CDR3 nucleotide sequence: TGCAGTGCTAGAGACCCGACTAGCGGGAGCTACGAGCAGTACTTC. Translation gives CSARDPTSGSYEQYF.